This T cell receptor (beta chain) was retrieved from a study of quantifying T cell responses using KT2 cells. Study as a whole: TCR alpha and beta constant-region primers primed reverse transcription of RNA.

This CDR3 comprises 14 residues. Germline CDR1 is DFQATT and CDR2 is SNEGSKA (reference sequence). Trimming left V 6 bases short and J 2 bases short, with 11 bases between. Each cDNA got a UMI-containing oligo ligated at its 3' end. The first PCR ran approximately 4 cycles with an equimolar RC1.1 and RC1.2 beta primer mix. One entry per CDR3 protein, called by TCRdb with MiXCR from the UMI-ligation and nested PCR reads. The table lists just under 50,000 distinct CDR3 sequences, about 9.9% of them singletons, with about 10% in the top ten. In the case of this clonotype: The antigen is undetermined.

Points from the study as a whole: The number of KT2 alpha and beta sequences was a linear function of input KT2 cells.

This chain connects TRBV20-1 to TRBJ2-6, with a weak D call TRBD1 (5 bases). The source is a human donor. The sample was PBMCs spiked with cells of the T cell clone KT2. The CDR3 DNA sequence: TGCAGTGCAACGCAGGGTACTGGGGCCAACGTCCTGACTTTC. It yields the protein CSATQGTGANVLTF.